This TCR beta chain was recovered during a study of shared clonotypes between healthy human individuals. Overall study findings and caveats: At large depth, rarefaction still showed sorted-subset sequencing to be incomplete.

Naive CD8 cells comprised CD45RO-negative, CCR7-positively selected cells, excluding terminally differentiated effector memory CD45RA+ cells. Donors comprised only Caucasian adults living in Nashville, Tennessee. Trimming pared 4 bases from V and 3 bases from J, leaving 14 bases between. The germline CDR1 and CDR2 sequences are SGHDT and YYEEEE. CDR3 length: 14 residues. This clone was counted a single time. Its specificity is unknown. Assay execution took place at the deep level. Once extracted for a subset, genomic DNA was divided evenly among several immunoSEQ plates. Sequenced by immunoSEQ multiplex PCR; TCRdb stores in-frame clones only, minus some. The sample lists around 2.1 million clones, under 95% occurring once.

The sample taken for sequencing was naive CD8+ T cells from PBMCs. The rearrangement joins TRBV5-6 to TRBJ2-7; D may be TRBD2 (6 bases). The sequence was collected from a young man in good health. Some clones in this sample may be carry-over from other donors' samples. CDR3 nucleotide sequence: TGTGCCAGCAGCACGAGGGTGGGAGGCTACGAGCAGTACTTC. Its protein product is CASSTRVGGYEQYF.